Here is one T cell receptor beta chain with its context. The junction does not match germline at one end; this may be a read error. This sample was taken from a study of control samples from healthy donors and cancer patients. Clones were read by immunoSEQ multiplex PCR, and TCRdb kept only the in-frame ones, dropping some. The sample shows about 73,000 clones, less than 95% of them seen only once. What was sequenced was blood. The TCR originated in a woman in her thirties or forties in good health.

This CDR3 reads CAWNRHSGNTIYF. The DNA for the CDR3 is TGTGCGTGGAACAGGCACTCTGGAAACACCATATATTTT. This chain uses TRBV30 with TRBJ1-3, with TRBD1 as a possible D gene (5 bases). CDR1 and CDR2 (germline): GTSNPN, SVGIG (reference sequence). CDR3 length: 13 residues.